The 7 T cell receptor beta chains in this list originate from one sample, sequenced in a study of beta chain features in type 1 diabetes. Every bit of the isolated RNA underwent reverse transcription, so sequencing read expressed TCRB transcripts. Sequenced by immunoSEQ multiplex PCR; TCRdb stores in-frame clones only, minus some. Among roughly 450,000 clones, 11% to 15% were seen once, and the ten largest hold roughly 0.036%. The sequenced sample consisted of naive CD4+ T cells from blood. Receptor source: a young man in good health.

The chain carries TRBV2 and TRBJ1-4; no firm D call. Trimming took off 6 bases at V and 3 bases at J, with 14 bases between the two ends. Germline CDR1 SNHLY, CDR2 FYNNEI. The CDR3 length is 15 residues. CDR3 amino acids: CASSRLGSSNEKLFF. The CDR3 DNA sequence: TGTGCCAGCAGCCGCTTGGGGAGTTCTAATGAAAAACTGTTTTTT.

V and J are TRBV9 and TRBJ2-2, with TRBD1 as a possible D gene (5 bases). V lost 4 bases, J lost 7 bases, and 14 bases lay in between. This CDR3 is 14 amino acids long. Germline CDR1 is SGDLS and CDR2 is YYNGEE. The CDR3 nucleotides read TGTGCCAGCAGCCCCGCCTGGGGCGACGGGGAGCTGTTTTTT. Residues: CASSPAWGDGELFF.

This chain links TRBV5-4 with TRBJ2-1; the D gene is possibly TRBD2 (7 bases). The length of the CDR3 is 14 residues. The V gene's germline CDR1 is SGHNT and CDR2 YYREEE (reference sequence). With 3 bases removed from V and 4 bases from J, the gap between germline ends came to 11 bases. The CDR3 DNA sequence: TGTGCCAGCAGCTGGGCGGGGGCATACAATGAGCAGTTCTTC. As protein: CASSWAGAYNEQFF. The full variable domain, its missing parts supplied by reference TRBV5-4 and TRBJ2-1, is ETGVTQSPTHLIKTRGQQVTLRCSSQSGHNTVSWYQQALGQGPQFIFQYYREEENGRGNFPPRFSGLQFPNYSSELNVNALELDDSALYLCASSWAGAYNEQFFGPGTRLTVL.

This clone was seen a handful of times. The chain is built from TRBV18 and TRBJ1-5; no firm D call. The CDR3 length is 13 residues. Trimming shortened V by 5 bases and J by 7 bases, and 12 bases separated the two germline ends. Germline values: CDR1 KGHSH, CDR2 LQKENI. CDR3 coding DNA: TGTGCCAGCTCAGCGGAGGGATGGCAGCCCCAGCATTTT. This encodes CASSAEGWQPQHF. The full variable domain, in which reference TRBV18 and TRBJ1-5 provide the parts outside the CDR3, is NAGVMQNPRHLVRRRGQEARLRCSPMKGHSHVYWYRQLPEEGLKFMVYLQKENIIDESGMPKERFSAEFPKEGPSILRIQQVVRGDSAAYFCASSAEGWQPQHFGDGTRLSIL.

The chain combines TRBV9 with TRBJ1-2, with 7 positions matching TRBD1. The CDR3 contains 15 residues. The trim removed 8 bases at V and 0 bases at J, leaving 10 bases unmatched. CDR1 is SGDLS, CDR2 YYNGEE, per germline. The CDR3 DNA reads TGTGCCAGTAGACAGGGATTGACGGCTAACTATGGCTACACCTTC. Protein sequence: CASRQGLTANYGYTF.

DNA for the CDR3: TGTGCCAGCAAACCCGGACAGTGGGTGAACACTGAAGCTTTCTTT. Translating it yields CASKPGQWVNTEAFF. The chain couples TRBV7-9 to TRBJ1-1; D perhaps matches TRBD1 (6 bases). The CDR3 totals 15 residues. The germline gives CDR1 SEHNR, CDR2 FQNEAQ (reference sequence). V was shortened by 7 bases and J by 0 bases, with 15 bases between the two germline ends.

Concerning this clone: Other DNA sequences of this sample code for an identical CDR3. The chain combines TRBV29-1 with TRBJ2-1; the D gene is possibly TRBD2 (5 bases). This CDR3 comprises 14 residues. V gave up 5 bases and J gave up 4 bases, with 15 bases separating them. Per germline, CDR1 SQVTM and CDR2 ANQGSEA. CDR3 sequence reads: CSVRLSSGYNEQFF. CDR3 DNA: TGCAGCGTTCGGTTGTCGAGCGGTTACAATGAGCAGTTCTTC.